These 4 T cell receptor beta chains were all obtained from the same sample, sequenced in a study of radiation and T cells in renal cell carcinoma. Time point indicated: baseline pretreatment blood. The treatment denotes: 15 Gy SBRT to primary tumor, nephrectomy 4 weeks later. Method: immunoSEQ multiplex PCR; TCRdb's copy keeps in-frame clones and lacks some. Altogether about 160,000 clones are present, roughly 90% being singletons, with the ten largest covering roughly 4%. The sequencing here drew on blood, taken from a patient whose treatment included radiotherapy and nephrectomy. The receptors were sampled from a woman between 70 and 85 years old with renal cell carcinoma.

The chain links TRBV19 to TRBJ1-2, with unresolved D. Germline lookup yields CDR1 LNHDA and CDR2 SQIVND (reference sequence). V was cut by 3 bases and J by 3 bases, with 2 bases left in between. This CDR3 has 11 amino acids. The chain's CDR3 is CASSMDYGYTF. In nucleotides, the CDR3 is TGTGCCAGTAGTATGGACTATGGCTACACCTTC.

The rearrangement joins TRBV5-4 to TRBJ2-5, with TRBD2 identical over 11 bases. The junction had 6 bases not matched to a gene; V was cut back by 4 bases and J by 1 base. The V gene's germline CDR1 is SGHNT and CDR2 YYREEE (reference sequence). CDR3 length: 16 amino acids. The CDR3 DNA is TGTGCCAGCAGCAGAGCCGGGACTAGCGGCCAAGAGACCCAGTACTTC. Encoded protein: CASSRAGTSGQETQYF.

The chain uses TRBV6-5 and TRBJ1-5; 7 bases line up with TRBD1. Germline V gene sequence: CDR1 MNHEY, CDR2 SVGAGI. Losses at the gene ends were 5 bases for V and 4 bases for J; bases not matched to a gene: 8. CDR3 length: 15 residues. This CDR3 reads CASSPGTDENQPQHF. The CDR3 nucleotides are TGTGCCAGCAGTCCCGGGACAGATGAGAATCAGCCCCAGCATTTT.

For the CDR3, the DNA is TGTGCCAGTACGGCGACAGGGAGGGCTGAAGCTTTCTTT. This sequence encodes CASTATGRAEAFF. The V gene is TRBV19, the J gene TRBJ1-1, with 7 bases aligning to TRBD1. Unmatched junction bases numbered 8, after V lost 7 bases and J lost 6 bases. This CDR3 has 13 residues. Germline V gene data show CDR1 as LNHDA and CDR2 as SQIVND (reference sequence).